The source of this T cell receptor (beta chain) is a study of CD8 T cells in ankylosing spondylitis (dated by TCRdb to 2016 to 2017). About the investigation overall: To find TCR variants linked to disease, the study profiled T cell receptor beta repertoires in ankylosing spondylitis patients and healthy donors. The whole study cohort included 85 to 120 healthy donors and 25 ankylosing spondylitis patients. Peripheral blood was sampled, and synovial fluid was additionally collected from ankylosing spondylitis patients.

CDR1 and CDR2, per the germline V gene (reference sequence), are SGHAT and FQDESV. Measured from the cysteine to the phenylalanine, the CDR3 is 18 residues long. The read is trimmed to its CDR3 DNA, 54 bases read in frame from base 1. V has 5 bases trimmed and J has 0 bases trimmed; junction bases matching no gene number 8. This clonotype was seen ten or more times. Its antigen is currently not known. No much larger clone is present one base from it, and per-base qualities are unavailable. Results the study describes overall, beyond this receptor: Some motif variants were previously reported in synovial fluid and blood of reactive arthritis patients, suggesting common disease-initiation mechanisms. The disease-linked clones showed a CD8+ phenotype and occurred at relatively low frequencies in peripheral blood. The disease-linked clones were reported as significantly enriched in matched synovial fluid samples from ankylosing spondylitis patients. Blood from ankylosing spondylitis patients appeared to be characterized by a TCR beta motif made up of under 10 highly homologous amino acid variants.

The instrument was an Illumina HiSeq 2500. Quantitative 5'-RACE with molecular barcodes was used to prepare TCR beta libraries. In the paper's pipeline: A new computational method based on a probabilistic model of VDJ rearrangement was used to identify disease-linked TCR variants. The raw public reads went through TCRdb reprocessing: fastp at Q25, MiXCR clone calling, in-frame beta chains kept. Each CDR3 protein gets just one entry, which takes the most common genes and DNA from the rows behind it. The V and J calls follow TCRdb's processing rather than the paper's. Present in this sample are roughly 180,000 distinct CDR3 sequences, around a tenth of which were seen just once. Jointly, the top ten make up over 12% of the sample.

The sample comprised blood, either unsorted or a sorted T cell fraction (not recorded which). This chain is built from TRBV11-1 and TRBJ1-6, with 9 junctional bases fitting TRBD1. The sequence was obtained from a female donor with ankylosing spondylitis or in good health (not recorded which). In nucleotide form, the sequence is TGTGCCAGCAGCCTCGGGACAGGGTTAAGCTCCTATAATTCACCCCTCCACTTT. Translated, it reads CASSLGTGLSSYNSPLHF.